This T cell receptor beta chain was captured in a study of PD-L1 blockade in urothelial cancer (dated 2017 in TCRdb). A note on the overall study: All patients started therapy at some point between 2014 and 2016 and received atezolizumab 1,200 mg intravenously every 3 weeks. TCR sequencing covered pretreatment tumor samples and matched, serially collected peripheral blood taken before and after atezolizumab treatment. Durable clinical benefit was defined as a progression-free survival longer than 6 months, and TCR features were additionally tested against progression-free survival and overall survival. About 10 patients achieved durable clinical benefit and approximately 20 did not. Blood samples gave a median of about 130,000 T cells and some 83,000 unique TCRs, with a median clonality of roughly 0.08. An exploratory multi-omic analysis was conducted of the somatic, immune and clinical correlates of response to PD-L1 blockade with atezolizumab in urothelial cancer. An ECOG performance status of 0 or 1 was recorded for the patients, and 0 to 3 prior chemotherapy regimens had been received by the patients. Pretreatment blood TCR-seq was available for about 27 patients, at least one posttreatment blood collection was obtained for around 25 patients, and tumor TCR-seq was available for around 25 patients. Blood samples were analyzed at 3 weeks after treatment start (second dose) and at 6 weeks after treatment start. In the same patients who had TCR sequencing, pretreatment tumors also underwent whole exome sequencing and RNA sequencing. Twenty-five of 29 patients were identified as males with urothelial cancer of bladder origin, and a prior smoking history was reported by 18 of 29 patients.

The sample's time point, from its label and the paper: peripheral blood 6 weeks after treatment start. The cohort included some 30 patients with locally advanced or metastatic urothelial carcinoma who were treated at Memorial Sloan Kettering on a trial protocol. Peripheral blood mononuclear cells were collected pretreatment and during treatment, with between 1 and 8 total time points obtained per patient. The Qiagen DNeasy Blood extraction kit was used to purify genomic DNA from total PBMCs and tumor samples. PBMCs were collected pretreatment and during treatment, and were isolated and stored as previously described. Here is what the overall study found, with its caveats: Greater expansion of tumor-associated TCR clones in peripheral blood 3 weeks after the start of treatment was observed in patients with durable benefit (n of about 20, p = 0.022). A pretreatment peripheral blood TCR clonality below the median was linked to improved progression-free and overall survival. Because of the small sample size (n ≈ 30) and the many exploratory analyses performed, the results are intended to be regarded as hypothesis-generating.

With regard to this clone: Its antigen is not yet known. The input lacks base qualities; no much larger clone sits a single base away.

The CDR3 measures 15 amino acids from cysteine to phenylalanine. Only CDR3 DNA remains: 45 bases, in frame from the first base. CDR1 and CDR2 (MNHEY, SMNVEV) derive from the germline V gene (reference sequence). Germline trimming: 8 bases from V, 0 bases from J; junction bases outside gene matches: 0. To estimate absolute template abundance from read counts, synthetic TCR analog templates were spiked into each PCR. The immunoSEQ assay used bias-controlled V and J gene primers to amplify TCRbeta CDR3 regions from genomic DNA. Sequencing of rearranged TCRbeta segments was performed at approximately 20X coverage. Concerning the study's data processing: Sequencing errors were corrected by clustering and CDR3s were annotated against IMGT to assign V, D and J genes. Only productive TCRbeta rearrangements were used in downstream analyses, excluding out-of-frame or stop-codon sequences. To compute clonality, Shannon entropy was normalized by the log of the number of unique productive sequences and then subtracted from one. Fisher's exact test with Benjamini-Hochberg correction, using a cutoff of adjusted p below 0.01, was how clones that differed between time points or between blood and tumor were identified. In TCRdb, the immuneACCESS table is reduced to in-frame sequences with V and J assigned. These tables do not hold every clone; where another copy was compared, an unresolved V gene accounts for under half, and the others remain unexplained. The DNA gave D and trimming, while V, J and clone size come from that table. The sample table lists tens of thousands of clones, under 95% of them with a count of one. Approximately 0.89% of the sample is held by the ten biggest clonotypes.

This receptor chain uses TRBV27 and TRBJ2-3; 15 middle bases align to TRBD2. The clonotype was recovered from a woman of 80 years or more with urothelial cancer. Sample: PBMCs, taken around atezolizumab (anti-PD-L1) treatment. The DNA reads TGTGCCAGCGGGACTAGCGGGAGGAGCACAGATACGCAGTATTTT. Its coded protein is CASGTSGRSTDTQYF.